This T cell receptor (beta chain) was recorded in a study of high-grade serous ovarian cancer treatment subgroups. Tumor tissue was taken before any definitive surgery or chemotherapy was given. This CDR3 comprises 14 residues. Germline V gene lookup returns CDR1 LGHNA and CDR2 YSLEER. Between the trimmed V and J ends, which lost 4 bases and 6 bases, there was a span of 15 bases. The data were produced by immunoSEQ multiplex PCR, yet TCRdb's version contains in-frame clones alone and is incomplete. This sample has around 3,500 clones, with about 63% found just once. The sample consisted of tumor tissue. V usage is TRBV4-3 and J usage is TRBJ1-1, with D possibly matching TRBD1 (5 bases). This TCR came from a human donor with high-grade serous ovarian cancer. The DNA for the CDR3 is TGCGCCAGCAGCCGGATAGCGGGGGATGCTGAAGCTTTCTTT. Its translation: CASSRIAGDAEAFF.